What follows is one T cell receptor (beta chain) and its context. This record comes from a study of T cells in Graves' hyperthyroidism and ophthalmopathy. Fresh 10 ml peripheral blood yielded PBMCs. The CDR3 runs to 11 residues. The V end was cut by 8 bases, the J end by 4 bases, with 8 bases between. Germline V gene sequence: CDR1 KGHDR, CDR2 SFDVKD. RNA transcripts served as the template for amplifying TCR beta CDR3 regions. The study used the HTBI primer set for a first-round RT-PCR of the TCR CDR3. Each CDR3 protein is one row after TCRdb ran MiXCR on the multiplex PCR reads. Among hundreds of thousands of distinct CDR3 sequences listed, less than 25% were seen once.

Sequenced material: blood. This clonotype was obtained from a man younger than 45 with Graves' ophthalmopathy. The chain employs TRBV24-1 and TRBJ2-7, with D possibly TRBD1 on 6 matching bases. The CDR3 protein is CATKGEYEQYF. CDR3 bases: TGTGCCACCAAGGGGGAATACGAGCAGTACTTC.